The 28 T cell receptor beta chains below come from one sample, sequenced in a study of technical replicates of blood from a handful of donors. The protocol was immunoSEQ multiplex PCR, while the TCRdb copy is restricted to in-frame clones and leaves out a portion. The sample contains approximately 81,000 clones, 81% of which appear only once. The sample consisted of PBMCs. The receptors were sampled from a human donor in good health. Some clones in this sample may be carry-over from other donors' samples.

The chain recombines TRBV14 with TRBJ2-7, with D possibly TRBD2 on 5 matching bases. V was clipped by 1 base and J by 4 bases, with 29 bases between them. CDR1 and CDR2 (germline): SGHDN, FVKESK. CDR3 size: 20 residues. The CDR3 sequence: CASSQVQGLTTPLPFYEQYF. CDR3 DNA: TGTGCCAGCAGCCAAGTACAAGGACTGACAACACCCTTACCTTTTTACGAGCAGTACTTC.

The chain joins TRBV4-1 to TRBJ2-3, with TRBD2 matching over 11 bases. This CDR3 is built from 17 residues. The junction had 9 bases not matched to a gene; V was cut back by 7 bases and J by 0 bases. Germline CDR1 and CDR2: MGHRA and YSYEKL. The CDR3 DNA sequence: TGCGCCAGCACCCTAGCGGGGGGCCTACCTAGCACAGATACGCAGTATTTT. Its translation: CASTLAGGLPSTDTQYF.

This chain links TRBV28 with TRBJ1-1; 10 bases agree with TRBD1. Germline values: CDR1 MDHEN, CDR2 SYDVKM. There are 14 residues in the CDR3. Trimming at V came to 6 bases and at J to 5 bases, leaving 6 bases not matched to a gene. The CDR3 loop reads CASSPDRGLTEAFF. The CDR3 region has the DNA TGTGCCAGCAGCCCCGACAGGGGGCTTACTGAAGCTTTCTTT.

The chain uses TRBV9 and TRBJ2-2; no reliable D call. The length of the CDR3 is 12 residues. V was trimmed by 0 bases and J by 5 bases, leaving 2 bases between them. In germline, CDR1 is SGDLS, CDR2 YYNGEE. Written as DNA, the CDR3 is TGTGCCAGCAGCGTAGCTACCGGGGAGCTGTTTTTT. Its translation is CASSVATGELFF.

This chain uses TRBV10-3 with TRBJ1-4; 8 positions match TRBD1. CDR1 ENHRY and CDR2 SYGVKD come from the germline V gene. V shed 6 bases, J shed 3 bases, and the junction held 3 bases outside the gene matches. The CDR3 covers 14 residues. For the CDR3, the DNA is TGTGCCATCAGCCAGGGGGCGGCTAATGAAAAACTGTTTTTT. Translating gives CAISQGAANEKLFF.

This clone is a singleton in its sample. The chain has TRBV21-1 and TRBJ2-7; the listed D gene, TRBD1, was not tested against the DNA. TRBV21-1 is shown as a pseudogene. The CDR3 is made up of 13 amino acids. CDR3 residues: CATLKTGSYEQYF. The CDR3 DNA follows: TGTGCCACCCTGAAAACAGGGTCCTACGAGCAGTACTTC.

The chain couples TRBV4-3 to TRBJ2-1; 7 nucleotides agree with TRBD1. Trimming took 1 base from V and 1 from J; bases not matched to a gene: 19. CDR1 is LGHNA, CDR2 YSLEER, per germline. The CDR3 consists of 21 residues. The CDR3 bases are TGCGCCAGCAGCCAAGCCCTAGGGGGCGGAATACGGGACAAGTCCTACAATGAGCAGTTCTTC. This gives the protein CASSQALGGGIRDKSYNEQFF.

This chain links TRBV6-5 with TRBJ1-3; D remains ambiguous. The CDR3 extends over 15 amino acids. Germline assignment: CDR1 MNHEY and CDR2 SVGAGI. V gave up 1 base and J gave up 0 bases, with 7 bases separating them. CDR3 region: CASSYFGDSGNTIYF. The CDR3 nucleotides are TGTGCCAGCAGTTACTTCGGGGACTCTGGAAACACCATATATTTT.

The genes are TRBV4-1 and TRBJ2-3; TRBD2 aligns across 10 bases. The CDR3 totals 20 residues. Germline V gene sequence: CDR1 MGHRA, CDR2 YSYEKL. J lost 1 base, V lost 1 base, and 14 bases had no gene match. CDR3 DNA sequence: TGCGCCAGCAGCCAAGGCGGGGGGGGGTCTAGCGGGGGTCGCACAGATACGCAGTATTTT. It specifies CASSQGGGGSSGGRTDTQYF.

The chain's CDR3 is CASSRSLTYEQYF. The DNA of the CDR3 is TGTGCCAGCAGTCGAAGCCTTACCTACGAGCAGTACTTC. V gene TRBV6-5 combines with J gene TRBJ2-7; D uncertain. Trimming took off 5 bases at V and 2 bases at J, with 10 bases between the two ends. The CDR3 consists of 13 residues. Germline V gives CDR1 MNHEY, CDR2 SVGAGI.

V gene TRBV2 combines with J gene TRBJ1-5, with D unclear. Trimming pared 3 bases from V and 3 bases from J, leaving 6 bases between. The germline V gene has CDR1 SNHLY and CDR2 FYNNEI. CDR3 length: 13 residues. The CDR3 bases are TGTGCCAGCAGTGACCCTCTCAATCAGCCCCAGCATTTT. Its protein is CASSDPLNQPQHF.

This rearrangement joins TRBV7-3 to TRBJ2-5; the match to TRBD2 covers 8 bases. V gave up 4 bases and J gave up 5 bases; unmatched junction bases: 9. The CDR3 loop spans 15 amino acids. Per germline, CDR1 SGHTA and CDR2 FQGTGA. The CDR3 DNA reads TGTGCCAGCAGCTGGAGCGGGGGAGGGAGCGAGACCCAGTACTTC. Protein sequence: CASSWSGGGSETQYF.

This clone was detected once. The chain carries TRBV7-2 and TRBJ2-3, with TRBD2 matching 11 bases. The CDR3 is 13 residues long. CDR1 and CDR2 (germline): SGHTA, FQGNSA. CDR3 bases: TGTGCTACTGGGCTAGCGGGAGGAAATACGCAGTATTTT. It yields the protein CATGLAGGNTQYF.

The gene calls are TRBV7-2 and TRBJ2-1; 10 positions match TRBD2. V lost 5 bases to trimming and J lost 9 bases; unmatched junction nucleotides: 13. The CDR3 is 16 amino acids. In germline, CDR1 is SGHTA, CDR2 FQGNSA. DNA of the CDR3: TGTGCCAGCAGCACATTCCTGGGGCTAGCGGGGGTTGAGCAGTTCTTC. Amino acids: CASSTFLGLAGVEQFF.

The chain couples TRBV6-6 to TRBJ1-2; no definite D call. The V gene lost 2 bases and the J gene lost 4 bases, with 8 bases spanning the gap. The CDR3 covers 13 residues. Per germline, CDR1 MNHNY and CDR2 SVGAGI (reference sequence). CDR3: CASSYEGSYGYTF. CDR3 bases: TGTGCCAGCAGTTACGAAGGGAGCTATGGCTACACCTTC.

The V and J genes are TRBV6-1 and TRBJ1-5; TRBD1 matches 7 bases. V dropped 5 bases and J dropped 1; count of bases not matched to a gene: 5. The CDR3 runs to 15 residues. The germline CDR1 and CDR2 sequences are MNHNS and SASEGT. The DNA for the CDR3 is TGTGCCAGCAGTCGGGACAGAGCGAGCAATCAGCCCCAGCATTTT. Residues: CASSRDRASNQPQHF.

V usage is TRBV6-5 and J usage is TRBJ2-7, with TRBD2 matching 8 bases. Per germline, CDR1 MNHEY and CDR2 SVGAGI. CDR3 length equals 13 residues. The V gene end was trimmed by 6 bases and the J gene end by 7 bases; junction bases not matched to a gene: 8. DNA for the CDR3: TGTGCCAGCAGAAGGGACGCGGGGGGAGAGCAGTACTTC. As protein: CASRRDAGGEQYF.

The gene calls are TRBV7-9 and TRBJ2-7, with 12 bases lining up with TRBD2. Losses at the gene ends were 4 bases for V and 5 bases for J; bases not matched to a gene: 15. The CDR3 consists of 18 residues. Germline V gene lookup returns CDR1 SEHNR and CDR2 FQNEAQ (reference sequence). The CDR3 DNA follows: TGTGCCAGCAGCTCGGCGGCCTCAGGACTAGCGGGATTCAACGAGCAGTACTTC. Residues: CASSSAASGLAGFNEQYF. Supplemented by reference TRBV7-9 and TRBJ2-7, the full variable domain reads DTGVSQNPRHKITKRGQNVTFRCDPISEHNRLYWYRQTLGQGPEFLTYFQNEAQLEKSRLLSDRFSAERPKGSFSTLEIQRTEQGDSAMYLCASSSAASGLAGFNEQYFGPGTRLTVT.

The rearrangement links TRBV2 to TRBJ2-5; D perhaps matches TRBD2 (5 bases). The CDR3 sequence is 13 residues long. The germline CDR1 and CDR2 sequences are SNHLY and FYNNEI. Trimming took 7 bases from V and 1 from J, leaving 10 bases between them. The chain's CDR3 is CASKAGFQETQYF. The DNA for the CDR3 is TGTGCCAGCAAGGCGGGTTTCCAAGAGACCCAGTACTTC.

The genes are TRBV7-9 and TRBJ2-5; D uncertain. V was trimmed by 2 bases and J by 0 bases, leaving 4 bases between them. Germline V gene lookup returns CDR1 SEHNR and CDR2 FQNEAQ (reference sequence). The CDR3 has 13 residues. CDR3 DNA: TGTGCCAGCAGCTTAAGCGACCAAGAGACCCAGTACTTC. Protein: CASSLSDQETQYF.

The chain carries TRBV4-1 and TRBJ1-5, with D possibly TRBD1 on 5 matching bases. Between the trimmed V and J ends, which lost 0 bases and 5 bases, there was a span of 11 bases. CDR1 MGHRA and CDR2 YSYEKL come from the germline V gene. The CDR3 is made up of 15 amino acids. CDR3: CASSQEGTGYQPQHF. For the CDR3, the DNA is TGCGCCAGCAGCCAAGAGGGCACAGGTTATCAGCCCCAGCATTTT.

The chain carries TRBV29-1 and TRBJ1-1; D is undetermined. Germline V gives CDR1 SQVTM, CDR2 ANQGSEA. The V end lost 6 bases, the J end lost 0 bases, and 11 bases lay between the germline ends. This CDR3 region has 13 residues. The CDR3 region is CSVKPTLNTEAFF. As DNA, the CDR3 is TGCAGCGTCAAACCGACACTGAACACTGAAGCTTTCTTT. The variable domain in full, completed from reference TRBV29-1 and TRBJ1-1, reads SAVISQKPSRDICQRGTSLTIQCQVDSQVTMMFWYRQQPGQSLTLIATANQGSEATYESGFVIDKFPISRPNLTFSTLTVSNMSPEDSSIYLCSVKPTLNTEAFFGQGTRLTVV.

This chain connects TRBV10-3 to TRBJ1-1, with 7 nucleotides matching TRBD1. The CDR3 is made up of 15 amino acids. The germline V gene encodes CDR1 ENHRY and CDR2 SYGVKD. The ends lost 5 bases at V and 1 base at J; junction bases unmatched: 7. The CDR3 nucleotides are TGTGCCATCAGTCTCAGACAGGGTCCGAACACTGAAGCTTTCTTT. Translating gives CAISLRQGPNTEAFF.

The J gene is TRBJ2-7, the V gene TRBV2; TRBD1 might be the D (5 bases). V was shortened by 4 bases and J by 2 bases, with 15 bases between the two germline ends. This CDR3 contains 15 residues. Germline lookup yields CDR1 SNHLY and CDR2 FYNNEI. The DNA for the CDR3 is TGTGCCAGCAGTGCGGCAGGGCTGTCAACCTACGAGCAGTACTTC. The encoded protein is CASSAAGLSTYEQYF.

CDR3 bases: TGTGCCAGCAGCTCGGGGACTAATCGGGGTACGCAGTATTTT. It is translated as CASSSGTNRGTQYF. The chain employs TRBV7-2 and TRBJ2-3; 7 nucleotides agree with TRBD2. Germline V gene lookup returns CDR1 SGHTA and CDR2 FQGNSA. This CDR3 has 14 residues. The V and J ends lost 4 bases and 8 bases, in that order; junction bases with no gene match: 9. The full variable domain, completed using reference TRBV7-2 and TRBJ2-3, is GAGVSQSPSNKVTEKGKDVELRCDPISGHTALYWYRQSLGQGLEFLIYFQGNSAPDKSGLPSDRFSAERTGGSVSTLTIQRTQQEDSAVYLCASSSGTNRGTQYFGPGTRLTVL.

The chain couples TRBV29-1 to TRBJ2-2; TRBD1 might be the D (6 bases). V was clipped by 4 bases and J by 4 bases, with 13 bases between them. The germline CDR1 and CDR2 sequences are SQVTM and ANQGSEA. CDR3 length: 14 amino acids. CDR3 in amino acids: CSVGRDTGTGELFF. The CDR3 region has the DNA TGCAGCGTTGGACGGGACACTGGCACCGGGGAGCTGTTTTTT.

This chain connects TRBV7-2 to TRBJ2-3, with 8 bases matching TRBD2. Germline CDR1 is SGHTA and CDR2 is FQGNSA. J was trimmed by 3 bases and V by 5 bases; bases with no gene match: 7. There are 15 residues in the CDR3. The CDR3 DNA sequence: TGTGCCAGCAGCCTCCTCGGCGGGAGGACAGATACGCAGTATTTT. Its translation is CASSLLGGRTDTQYF.

This chain uses TRBV4-2 with TRBJ2-3; D is uncertain. Trimming removed 7 bases from V and 2 bases from J, with 13 bases in between. The germline V gene encodes CDR1 LGHNA and CDR2 YNFKEQ. CDR3 length equals 14 residues. Here the CDR3 DNA reads TGTGCCAGCAAAAGAGAGTTAAACACAGATACGCAGTATTTT. It specifies CASKRELNTDTQYF.